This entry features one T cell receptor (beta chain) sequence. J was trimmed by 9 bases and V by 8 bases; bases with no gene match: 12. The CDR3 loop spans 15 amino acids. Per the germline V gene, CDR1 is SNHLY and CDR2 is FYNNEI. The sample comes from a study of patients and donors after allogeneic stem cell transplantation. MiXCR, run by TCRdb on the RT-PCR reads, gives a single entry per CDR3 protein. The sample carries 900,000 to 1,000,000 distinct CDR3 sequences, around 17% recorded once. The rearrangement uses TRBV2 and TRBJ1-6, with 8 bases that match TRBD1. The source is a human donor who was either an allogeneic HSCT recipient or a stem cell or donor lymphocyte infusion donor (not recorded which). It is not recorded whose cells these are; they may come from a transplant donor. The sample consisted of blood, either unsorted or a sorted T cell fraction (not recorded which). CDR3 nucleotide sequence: TGTGCCAGCCGGCCCCCAGGGGGCTTCGGTTCACCCCTCCACTTT. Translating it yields CASRPPGGFGSPLHF.